The clone carrying this T cell receptor beta chain was detected a few times. The antigen is undetermined. From RNA, the CDR3 regions of TCR beta chains were amplified and sequenced. A first-round RT-PCR used HTBI primers, followed by a second-round multiplex PCR. Each CDR3 protein gets one entry after TCRdb re-called the multiplex PCR reads with MiXCR. The profile covers 500,000 to 800,000 distinct CDR3 sequences, with 35% to 45% appearing a single time and 2.5% to 3.5% taken by the ten largest. This entry belongs to a study of Graves' ophthalmopathy and Graves' hyperthyroidism. Study outcomes and limitations: The model predicted progression of ophthalmopathy with a sensitivity of roughly 71%, and its specificity was roughly 77%.

With a duration under 3 months, ophthalmopathy in the donors showed moderate-to-severe activity, CAS ≥3 and NOSPECS ≥4. Physicians reached a diagnosis by relying on clinical symptoms, serum thyroxine, TRAb, thyroid ultrasound and orbital computed tomography. What supplied the PBMCs was approximately 10 ml of fresh peripheral blood. The CDR3 has 10 residues. Trimming left V 10 bases short and J 6 bases short, with 6 bases between. The V gene is TRBV12-3 or TRBV12-4, the J gene TRBJ2-2; the D is unclear. Input material: peripheral blood. The TCR sequence derives from an adult man with Graves' ophthalmopathy. The DNA of the CDR3 is TGTGCCACCAGGCCCGGGGAGCTGTTTTTT. This encodes CATRPGELFF.